This is a list of T cell receptor beta chains from one sample in a study of graft-versus-host responses after intestinal transplantation. For these receptors, no antigen is known. The data were produced by immunoSEQ multiplex PCR, yet TCRdb's version contains in-frame clones alone and is incomplete. The repertoire holds about 85,000 clones, with 75% to 95% as singletons. Sequences were derived from unstimulated CD8+ T cells sorted from spleen or lymph node cells, sampled before transplant. These TCRs come from a human donor who was the organ donor for an intestinal transplant. Each CDR3 is given with its conserved first and last residue. A D gene is named only where the DNA matches it firmly. Clone size is not always given. Where it is, it says once, few, many or a class for expanded clones.

CDR3 DNA: TGTGCCAGCAGTTACTCTTCAGGGAAAGATGGCTACACCTTC
CDR3 protein: CASSYSSGKDGYTF
CDR3 length: 14
J gene: TRBJ1-2
clone size: -
V gene: TRBV6-6
D gene: -

CDR3 DNA: TGTGCCAGCAGCTTTCCTTTCCGGACGAAAGAGCAGTTCTTC
CDR3 protein: CASSFPFRTKEQFF
CDR3 length: 14
J gene: TRBJ2-1
clone size: -
V gene: TRBV7-9
D gene: -

CDR3 DNA: TGTGCCAGCAGCCCTCGAGCGGCATGGGATGAGCAGTTCTTC
CDR3 protein: CASSPRAAWDEQFF
CDR3 length: 14
J gene: TRBJ2-1
clone size: -
V gene: TRBV7-9
D gene: -

CDR3 DNA: TGTGCCAGCAGCGTAGAATGGTACACTGGTGACCGGAGAGGTCTTGGCTACACCTTC
CDR3 protein: CASSVEWYTGDRRGLGYTF
CDR3 length: 19
J gene: TRBJ1-2
clone size: -
V gene: TRBV9
D gene: -

CDR3 DNA: TGTGCCAGCAGCCCTGGCCACGAGCAGTACTTC
CDR3 protein: CASSPGHEQYF
CDR3 length: 11
J gene: TRBJ2-7
clone size: once
V gene: TRBV7-6
D gene: -

CDR3 DNA: TGTGCCAGCCACTCACAGGAACCAGGGACTAGCGGGAGTGTCTACGAGCAGTACTTC
CDR3 protein: CASHSQEPGTSGSVYEQYF
CDR3 length: 19
J gene: TRBJ2-7
clone size: -
V gene: TRBV27
D gene: TRBD2

CDR3 DNA: TGTGCCAGCAGTTTAAGGGGGGATGCCTACGAGCAGTACTTC
CDR3 protein: CASSLRGDAYEQYF
CDR3 length: 14
J gene: TRBJ2-7
clone size: -
V gene: TRBV27
D gene: -

CDR3 DNA: TGTGCCAGCAGGGGACAAGAGACCCAGTACTTC
CDR3 protein: CASRGQETQYF
CDR3 length: 11
J gene: TRBJ2-5
clone size: -
V gene: TRBV6-1
D gene: -

CDR3 DNA: TGTGCCAGCAGCTCGGAAATGGACAGGCCGAACTATGGCTACACCTTC
CDR3 protein: CASSSEMDRPNYGYTF
CDR3 length: 16
J gene: TRBJ1-2
clone size: -
V gene: TRBV5-6
D gene: TRBD1

CDR3 DNA: TGCGCCAGCAGCCAAGCAGAGGAGCAGCCCCAGCATTTT
CDR3 protein: CASSQAEEQPQHF
CDR3 length: 13
J gene: TRBJ1-5
clone size: -
V gene: TRBV4-1
D gene: -

CDR3 DNA: TGTGCCAGCAGCTTGGTCGATAGGGTTCTCTCTGGAAACACCATATATTTT
CDR3 protein: CASSLVDRVLSGNTIYF
CDR3 length: 17
J gene: TRBJ1-3
clone size: -
V gene: TRBV7-9
D gene: -

CDR3 DNA: TGTGCCAGCAGCCTAGCGGGATCGGGATATTACGAGCAGTACTTC
CDR3 protein: CASSLAGSGYYEQYF
CDR3 length: 15
J gene: TRBJ2-7
clone size: -
V gene: TRBV6-5
D gene: TRBD2

CDR3 DNA: TGTGCCAGCAGTCAGCTAGCGGGAGCTACCGGGGAGCTGTTTTTT
CDR3 protein: CASSQLAGATGELFF
CDR3 length: 15
J gene: TRBJ2-2
clone size: -
V gene: TRBV27
D gene: TRBD2

CDR3 DNA: TGTGCCAGCAGAGCAAACGGCCGCTCGAACACTGAAGCTTTCTTT
CDR3 protein: CASRANGRSNTEAFF
CDR3 length: 15
J gene: TRBJ1-1
clone size: -
V gene: TRBV2
D gene: -

CDR3 DNA: TGTGCCAGCAGTTGGGGGTCCTCTTACTACGAGCAGTACTTC
CDR3 protein: CASSWGSSYYEQYF
CDR3 length: 14
J gene: TRBJ2-7
clone size: -
V gene: TRBV27
D gene: -

CDR3 DNA: TGTGCCAGTAAGACGGGAAGGAATGAGCAGTTCTTC
CDR3 protein: CASKTGRNEQFF
CDR3 length: 12
J gene: TRBJ2-1
clone size: -
V gene: TRBV19
D gene: -

CDR3 DNA: TGCGCCAGCAGCCAAAATCCGGGGAGACAAGAGACCCAGTACTTC
CDR3 protein: CASSQNPGRQETQYF
CDR3 length: 15
J gene: TRBJ2-5
clone size: medium-sized
V gene: TRBV4-1
D gene: -

CDR3 DNA: TGTGCCAGCAGCAAGGGACTAGCGGGAGTAGTAGGGGAGCAGTACTTC
CDR3 protein: CASSKGLAGVVGEQYF
CDR3 length: 16
J gene: TRBJ2-7
clone size: -
V gene: TRBV21-1
D gene: -

CDR3 DNA: TGTGCCAGTAGTATTACCGGACAGGGGGTTCCTGAAGCTTTCTTT
CDR3 protein: CASSITGQGVPEAFF
CDR3 length: 15
J gene: TRBJ1-1
clone size: once
V gene: TRBV19
D gene: TRBD1